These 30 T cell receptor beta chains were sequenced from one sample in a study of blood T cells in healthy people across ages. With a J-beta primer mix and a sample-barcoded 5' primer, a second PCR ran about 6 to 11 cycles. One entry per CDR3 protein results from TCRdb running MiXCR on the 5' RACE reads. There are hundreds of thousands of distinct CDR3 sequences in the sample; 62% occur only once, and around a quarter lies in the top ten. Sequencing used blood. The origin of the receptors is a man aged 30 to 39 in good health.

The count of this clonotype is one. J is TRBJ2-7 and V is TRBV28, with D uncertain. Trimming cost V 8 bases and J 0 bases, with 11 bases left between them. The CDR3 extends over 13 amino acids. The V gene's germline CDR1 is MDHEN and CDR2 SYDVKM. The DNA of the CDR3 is TGTGCCAGCGGCCCACCCCTCTCCTACGAGCAGTACTTC. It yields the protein CASGPPLSYEQYF.

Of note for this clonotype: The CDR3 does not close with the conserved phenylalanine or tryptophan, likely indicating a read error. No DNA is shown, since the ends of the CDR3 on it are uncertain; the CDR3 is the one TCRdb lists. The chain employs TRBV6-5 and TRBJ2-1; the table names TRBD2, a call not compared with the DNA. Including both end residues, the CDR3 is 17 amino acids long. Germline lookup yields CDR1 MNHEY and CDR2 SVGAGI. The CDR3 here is CAGSYRRGTGEGYTFGS.

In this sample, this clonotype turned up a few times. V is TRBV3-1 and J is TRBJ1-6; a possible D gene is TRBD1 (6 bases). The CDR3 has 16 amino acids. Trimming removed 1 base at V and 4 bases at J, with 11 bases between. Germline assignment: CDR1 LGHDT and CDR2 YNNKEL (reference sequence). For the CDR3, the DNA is TGTGCCAGCAGCCAAGGCGGACAGTTGTATAATTCACCCCTCCACTTT. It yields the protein CASSQGGQLYNSPLHF.

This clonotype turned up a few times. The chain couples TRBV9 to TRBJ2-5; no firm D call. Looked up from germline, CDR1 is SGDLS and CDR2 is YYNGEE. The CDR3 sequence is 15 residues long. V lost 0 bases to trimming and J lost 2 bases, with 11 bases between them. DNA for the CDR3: TGTGCCAGCAGCGTAGAAGGGTCCAATCAAGAGACCCAGTACTTC. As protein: CASSVEGSNQETQYF.

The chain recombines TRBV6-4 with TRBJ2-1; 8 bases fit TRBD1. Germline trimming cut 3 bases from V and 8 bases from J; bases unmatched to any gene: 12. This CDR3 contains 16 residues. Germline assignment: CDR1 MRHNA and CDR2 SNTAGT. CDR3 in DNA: TGTGCCAGCAGTGATACCGGGACAGGAGGACGGTATGAGCAGTTCTTC. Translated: CASSDTGTGGRYEQFF.

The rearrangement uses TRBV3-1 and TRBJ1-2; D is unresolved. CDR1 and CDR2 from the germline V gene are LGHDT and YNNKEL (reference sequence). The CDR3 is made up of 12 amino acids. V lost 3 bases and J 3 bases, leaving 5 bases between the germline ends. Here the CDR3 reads CASSQQDYGYTF. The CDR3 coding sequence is TGTGCCAGCAGCCAGCAGGACTATGGCTACACCTTC.

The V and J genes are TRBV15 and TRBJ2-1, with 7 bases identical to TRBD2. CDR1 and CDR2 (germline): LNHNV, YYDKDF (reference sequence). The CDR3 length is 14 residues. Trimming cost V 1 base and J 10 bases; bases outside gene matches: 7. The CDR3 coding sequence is TGTGCCACCAGCAGAGCCGGGGGGACCTACGAGCAGTTCTTC. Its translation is CATSRAGGTYEQFF. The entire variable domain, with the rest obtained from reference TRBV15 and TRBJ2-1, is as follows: DAMVIQNPRYQVTQFGKPVTLSCSQTLNHNVMYWYQQKSSQAPKLLFHYYDKDFNNEADTPDNFQSRRPNTSFCFLDIRSPGLGDTAMYLCATSRAGGTYEQFFGPGTRLTVL.

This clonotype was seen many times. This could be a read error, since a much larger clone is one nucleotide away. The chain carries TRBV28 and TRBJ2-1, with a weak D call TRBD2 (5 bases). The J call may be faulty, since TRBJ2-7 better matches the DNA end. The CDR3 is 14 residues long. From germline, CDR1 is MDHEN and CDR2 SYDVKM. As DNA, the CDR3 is TGTGCCAGCAGAGCATCTGCTGACTACAATGAGCAGTACTTC. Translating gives CASRASADYNEQYF.

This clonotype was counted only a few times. The CDR3 region is CASSPGGNAVTDTQYF. CDR3 DNA: TGTGCCAGCAGCCCGGGGGGGAACGCCGTCACAGATACGCAGTATTTT. The J gene is TRBJ2-3, the V gene TRBV12-3 or TRBV12-4, with 8 bases matching TRBD2. This CDR3 contains 16 residues. The junction had 10 bases not matched to a gene; V was cut back by 6 bases and J by 2 bases.

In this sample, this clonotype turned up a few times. DNA of the CDR3: TGTGCCAGCAGCACCCTCGCGACAGGGAGCGCAGATACGCAGTATTTT. This codes for CASSTLATGSADTQYF. The rearrangement uses TRBV7-3 and TRBJ2-3; 7 bases fit TRBD1. Germline V lookup: CDR1 SGHTA, CDR2 FQGTGA. With 5 bases clipped from V and 4 bases from J, the junction kept 12 bases outside the gene matches. There are 16 residues in the CDR3.

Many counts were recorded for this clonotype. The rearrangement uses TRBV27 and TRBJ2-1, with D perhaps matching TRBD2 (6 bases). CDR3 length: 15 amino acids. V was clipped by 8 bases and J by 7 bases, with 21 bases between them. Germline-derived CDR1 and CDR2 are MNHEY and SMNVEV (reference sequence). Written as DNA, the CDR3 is TGTGCCAGCGACATGTCTGTGGGGGGAGGAAATGAGCAGTTCTTC. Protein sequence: CASDMSVGGGNEQFF.

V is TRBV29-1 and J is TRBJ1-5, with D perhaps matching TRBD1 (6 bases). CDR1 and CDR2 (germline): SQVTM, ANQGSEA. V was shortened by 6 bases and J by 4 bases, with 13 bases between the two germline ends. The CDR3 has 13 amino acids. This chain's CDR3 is CSVSTGINQPQHF. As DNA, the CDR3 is TGCAGCGTCTCGACAGGAATAAATCAGCCCCAGCATTTT.

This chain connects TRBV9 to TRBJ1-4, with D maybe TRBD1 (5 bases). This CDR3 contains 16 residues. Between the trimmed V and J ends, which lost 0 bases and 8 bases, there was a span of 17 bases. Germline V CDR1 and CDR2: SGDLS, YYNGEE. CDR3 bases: TGTGCCAGCAGCGTAGGCGCCGGAGGTGGGGGAGAAAAACTGTTTTTT. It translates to CASSVGAGGGGEKLFF.

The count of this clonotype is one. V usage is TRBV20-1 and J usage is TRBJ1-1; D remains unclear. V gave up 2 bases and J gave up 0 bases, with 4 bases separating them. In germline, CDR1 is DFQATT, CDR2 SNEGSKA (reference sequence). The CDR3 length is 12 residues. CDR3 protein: CSARQMNTEAFF. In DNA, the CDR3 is TGCAGTGCTAGACAGATGAACACTGAAGCTTTCTTT.

In DNA form, the CDR3 reads TGTGCCAGCAGCGTAGATTCTTTGGGGGCTAGCGGCGGGACAGATACGCAGTATTTT. Protein: CASSVDSLGASGGTDTQYF. The chain combines TRBV9 with TRBJ2-3, with D perhaps matching TRBD2 (7 bases). The CDR3 extends over 19 amino acids. Trimming removed 0 bases at V and 3 bases at J, with 23 bases between. Germline V lookup: CDR1 SGDLS, CDR2 YYNGEE.

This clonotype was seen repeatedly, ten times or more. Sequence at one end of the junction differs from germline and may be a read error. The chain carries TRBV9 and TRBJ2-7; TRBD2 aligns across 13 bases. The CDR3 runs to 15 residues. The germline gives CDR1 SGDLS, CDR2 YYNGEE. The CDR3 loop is CASSAGLAGSYEQYF. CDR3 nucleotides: TGCGCCAGCAGCGCGGGACTAGCGGGGAGCTACGAGCAGTACTTC.

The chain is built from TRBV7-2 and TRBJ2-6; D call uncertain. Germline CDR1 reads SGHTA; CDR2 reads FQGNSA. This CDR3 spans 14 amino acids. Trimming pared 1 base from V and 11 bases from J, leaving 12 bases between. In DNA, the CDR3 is TGTGCCAGCAGCTTAGTTCAACGGTTTGACGTCCTGACTTTC. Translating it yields CASSLVQRFDVLTF.

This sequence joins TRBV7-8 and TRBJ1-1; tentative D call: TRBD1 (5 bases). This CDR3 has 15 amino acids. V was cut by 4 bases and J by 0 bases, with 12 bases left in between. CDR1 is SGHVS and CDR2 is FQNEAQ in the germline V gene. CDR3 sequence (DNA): TGTGCCAGCAGCTCGGGACGGAACATGAACACTGAAGCTTTCTTT. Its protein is CASSSGRNMNTEAFF.

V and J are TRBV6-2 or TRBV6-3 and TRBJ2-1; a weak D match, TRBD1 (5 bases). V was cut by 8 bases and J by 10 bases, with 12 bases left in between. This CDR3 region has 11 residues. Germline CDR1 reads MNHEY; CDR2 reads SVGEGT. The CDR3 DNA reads TGTGCCAGCGGGCCAAAGGGGGAGCAGTTCTTC. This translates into CASGPKGEQFF.

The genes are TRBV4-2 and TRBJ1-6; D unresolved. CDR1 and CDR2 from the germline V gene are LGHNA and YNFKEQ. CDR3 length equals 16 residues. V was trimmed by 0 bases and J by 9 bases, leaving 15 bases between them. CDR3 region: CASSQDKGRSSSPLHF. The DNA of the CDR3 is TGTGCCAGCAGCCAAGATAAGGGCAGGTCGAGTTCACCCCTCCACTTT.

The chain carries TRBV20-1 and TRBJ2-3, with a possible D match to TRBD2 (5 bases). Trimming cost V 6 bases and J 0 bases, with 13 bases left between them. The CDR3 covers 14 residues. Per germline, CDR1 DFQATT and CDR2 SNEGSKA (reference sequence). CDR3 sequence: CSALPGSSTDTQYF. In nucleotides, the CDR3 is TGCAGTGCCCTGCCGGGGTCTAGCACAGATACGCAGTATTTT.

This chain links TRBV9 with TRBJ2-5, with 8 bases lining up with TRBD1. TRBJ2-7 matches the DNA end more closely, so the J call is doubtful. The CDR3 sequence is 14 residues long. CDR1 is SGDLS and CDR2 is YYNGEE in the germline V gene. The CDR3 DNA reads TGTGCCAGCAGCCCTATGACAGGGGTGCACGAGCAGTACTTC. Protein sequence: CASSPMTGVHEQYF.

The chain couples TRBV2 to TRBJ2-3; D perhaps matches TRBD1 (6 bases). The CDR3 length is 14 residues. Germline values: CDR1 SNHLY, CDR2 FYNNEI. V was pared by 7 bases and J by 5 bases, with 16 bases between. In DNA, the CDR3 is TGTGCCAGCAATTTACAGGGTGGTGGAGATACGCAGTATTTT. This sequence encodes CASNLQGGGDTQYF.

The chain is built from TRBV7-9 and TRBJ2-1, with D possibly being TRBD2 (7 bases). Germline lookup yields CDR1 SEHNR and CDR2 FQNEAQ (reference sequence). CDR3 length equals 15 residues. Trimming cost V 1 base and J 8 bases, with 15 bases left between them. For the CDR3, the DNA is TGTGCCAGCAGCTTAGGGGGGGGGCGTATCGATGAGCAGTTCTTC. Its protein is CASSLGGGRIDEQFF.

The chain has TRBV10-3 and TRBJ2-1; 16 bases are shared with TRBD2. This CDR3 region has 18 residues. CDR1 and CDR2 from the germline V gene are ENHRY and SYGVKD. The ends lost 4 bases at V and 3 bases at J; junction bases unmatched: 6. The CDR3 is CAISGGTSGGAVYNEQFF. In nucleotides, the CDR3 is TGTGCCATCAGTGGTGGGACTAGCGGGGGGGCCGTCTACAATGAGCAGTTCTTC.

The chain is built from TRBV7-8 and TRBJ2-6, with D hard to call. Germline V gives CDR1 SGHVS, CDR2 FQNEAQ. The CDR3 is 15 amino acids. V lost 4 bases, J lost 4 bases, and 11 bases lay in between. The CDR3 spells CASSWRATGANVLTF. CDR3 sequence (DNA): TGTGCCAGCAGCTGGCGAGCGACGGGGGCCAACGTCCTGACTTTC.

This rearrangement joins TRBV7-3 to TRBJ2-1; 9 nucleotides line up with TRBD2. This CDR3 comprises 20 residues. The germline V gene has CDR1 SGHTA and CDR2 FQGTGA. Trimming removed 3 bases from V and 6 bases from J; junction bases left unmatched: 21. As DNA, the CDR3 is TGTGCCAGCAGCTTGCCGCGGGGGGGACAAGCCCAAAGAAGGGTCAATGAGCAGTTCTTC. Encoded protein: CASSLPRGGQAQRRVNEQFF.

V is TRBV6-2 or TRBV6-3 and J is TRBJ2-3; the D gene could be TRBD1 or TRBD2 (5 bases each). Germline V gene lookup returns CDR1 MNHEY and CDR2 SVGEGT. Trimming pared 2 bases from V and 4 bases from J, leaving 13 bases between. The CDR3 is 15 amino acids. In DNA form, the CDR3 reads TGTGCCAGCAGTTACACCGCAGGGAGTCCAGATACGCAGTATTTT. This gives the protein CASSYTAGSPDTQYF.

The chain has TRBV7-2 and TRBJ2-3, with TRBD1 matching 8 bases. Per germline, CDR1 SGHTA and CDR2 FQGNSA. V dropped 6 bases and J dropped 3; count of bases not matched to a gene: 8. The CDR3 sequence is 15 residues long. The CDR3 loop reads CASSPGRGRTDTQYF. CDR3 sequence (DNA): TGTGCCAGCAGTCCAGGCAGGGGGCGGACAGATACGCAGTATTTT.

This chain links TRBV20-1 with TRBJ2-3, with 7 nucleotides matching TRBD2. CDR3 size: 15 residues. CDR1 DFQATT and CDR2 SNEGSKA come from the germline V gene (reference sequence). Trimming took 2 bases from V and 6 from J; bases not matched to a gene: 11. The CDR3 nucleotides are TGCAGTGCTAGAACCCGACTAGCCCTCTGGGATACGCAGTATTTT. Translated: CSARTRLALWDTQYF.